This T cell receptor (beta chain) was identified in a study of shared clonotypes between healthy human individuals. Assay used: immunoSEQ multiplex PCR; TCRdb lists only in-frame clones, some missing. Here the sample spans a few million clones, 80% to 95% being singletons. CDR3 size: 14 residues. Germline values: CDR1 WSHSY, CDR2 SAAADI. Unmatched junction bases numbered 8, after V lost 5 bases and J lost 8 bases. Remarks on this clone: What it recognizes is unknown.

Overall study findings and caveats: Estimated richness values were generally larger in naive subsets than in memory subsets. Some clonotypes were shared by all four sorted-subset donors, while others were not shared. The non-shared ones had lower generation probabilities than the shared ones. Between a handful of donors, naive CD4 clonotypes were shared at a level of about 5%.

Naive CD8 cells were CD45RO-negative, positively selected for CCR7, excluding terminally differentiated effector memory CD45RA+ cells. The chain joins TRBV10-2 to TRBJ1-4; 7 bases match TRBD1. This clonotype was sampled from a man aged 18-30 years in good health. Some clones in this sample may be carry-over from other donors' samples. Sample: naive CD8+ T cells from PBMCs. The CDR3 loop reads CASSPTGFGEKLFF. In nucleotides, the CDR3 is TGCGCCAGCAGTCCGACAGGGTTCGGGGAAAAACTGTTTTTT.